The T cell receptor (beta chain) under discussion was sequenced for a study of regulatory T cells in long-lasting Graves disease (dated by TCRdb to 2020 to 2022). Broadly, across the study: Newly diagnosed Graves' disease patients had taken antithyroid drugs for less than 3 months. This study used TCR sequencing and RNA sequencing of peripheral blood to compare persistent Graves' disease patients against newly diagnosed Graves' disease patients. The study was registered as a clinical trial and conducted in China. A total of about 35 samples underwent TCR sequencing, from some 13 patients with persistent Graves' disease and 20 patients with newly diagnosed Graves' disease. What the work shows at the level of the full study, not this receptor alone: Only peripheral blood was studied, because thyroid tissue, the primary lesion, was inaccessible. More public clonotypes were shared among persistent patients (more than 2,500) than among newly diagnosed patients (roughly 1,000). Persistent Graves' disease patients showed lower TCR Shannon entropy and fewer highly expanded clones than newly diagnosed patients, suggesting clonal expansion. The authors acknowledged the small sample size as a limitation that may reduce accuracy. Sequencing and analysis were restricted to the TCR beta chain. Preferential use of TRBV28, TRBJ1-2 and TRBJ2-5 was observed in persistent disease, whereas TRBV20-1 and TRBJ2-1 were favored in newly diagnosed disease.

Many counts were recorded for this clonotype. Its target antigen remains unknown. It has no much larger one-base neighbor in the sample; base qualities were not kept. Deletion took 0 bases off V and 8 bases off J, with a span of 10 bases between the germline ends. The CDR3 has 12 amino acids, counting the end cysteine and phenylalanine. Only the CDR3 DNA is retained, 36 bases long and in frame from the first base. The germline V gene (reference sequence) supplies CDR1 GTSNPN and CDR2 SVGIG. To prepare the library, multiplex PCR was applied. The run used an Illumina HiSeq 4000. CDR3 regions were amplified by Arm-PCR with iRepertoire HTBI primers to construct TCR beta libraries. Before sequencing, the PCR products went through gel purification. The original methods were these. Gene usage analysis of CDR3 amino acid clonotypes used the 60 to 80 TRBV and 12 to 15 TRBJ segments found across samples. COPE and FqMerger were used to merge filtered high-quality paired reads into contigs. Contigs were aligned with BLAST to IMGT TRBV, TRBD and TRBJ reference genes, and CDR3 was defined per IMGT. Any clonotype with a frequency above 0.1% was classified as a highly expanded clone. Shannon entropy served as the measure of repertoire diversity, while the Gini coefficient captured V-J evenness. Public clonotypes were defined as clonotypes shared by more than one individual. The public reads were reanalyzed by TCRdb: fastp trimming at Q25, MiXCR alignment, in-frame beta chains only. Identical CDR3 proteins give one entry, which carries the most common genes and DNA. The V and J calls follow TCRdb's processing rather than the paper's. The sample table records under 700,000 distinct CDR3 sequences; around 16% of these occur just once. The ten largest clones capture 20% to 25% of the sample.

Sample time point, as interpreted from the label and publication: newly diagnosed GD, antithyroid drugs for less than 3 months. RNA was extracted from PBMCs in TRIzol for both TCR sequencing and RNA sequencing. Graves' disease was diagnosed according to American Thyroid Association guidelines. Recruitment of patients was carried out at an endocrinology department in Xi'an, China. Each patient gave approximately 8.8 milliliters of peripheral blood, collected in an EDTA anticoagulant tube. Ficoll Paque Plus density gradient separation was used to isolate PBMCs, and no further T cell sorting was done. An Agilent 2100 Bioanalyzer and agarose gel were used to assess RNA quality, and a NanoDrop 2000 was used to measure RNA concentration. This sample was also put to use in a study of T cells in Graves' hyperthyroidism and ophthalmopathy. The second paper states: Graves' hyperthyroidism was defined as stable when no progression to ophthalmopathy occurred over 18 months of follow-up. Hyperthyroidism patients were newly diagnosed, had a disease duration of under 2 months, and were aged 18 to 65 years. Exclusion was applied to patients with uncontrolled infections, other autoimmune diseases, pregnancy or lactation. Diagnoses relied on clinical symptoms, serum thyroxine and TRAb, thyroid ultrasound and orbital computed tomography. The TCR CDR3 was subjected to a first round of RT-PCR using the HTBI primer set and the Qiagen OneStep RT-PCR kit. Most expanded thyroid clonotypes (frequency above 0.001) were also detected in blood, a finding suggesting that blood repertoires may reflect thyroid immune responses. Ophthalmopathy was separated from stable hyperthyroidism by a 13 V-J signature model, with over 85% sensitivity and about 81% specificity obtained in cross-validation and 80%/75% obtained in testing. In validation, the model predicted progression to ophthalmopathy with roughly 70% sensitivity and around 72% specificity, a median of roughly seven months before onset. A discovery cohort of about 95 patients, approximately 44 with Graves' ophthalmopathy and approximately 55 with stable Graves' hyperthyroidism, was used to find distinguishing TCR V-J signatures. Prospective prediction of ophthalmopathy was tested in an independent validation cohort of fewer than 20 hyperthyroidism patients and 17 patients who later progressed to ophthalmopathy. The roughly 91 discovery patients were randomly divided into training and test sets at a 7:3 ratio. The study also compared thyroid tissue and blood T-cell repertoires from 5 to 7 Graves' hyperthyroidism patients. Following sampling, methimazole starting at 30 mg daily was given to hyperthyroidism patients, and high-dose intravenous methylprednisolone was given to ophthalmopathy patients. Libraries were constructed in a second round of multiplex PCR, after which size selection and purification were carried out. The libraries were sequenced on an Illumina HiSeq2000 using paired-end 100 bp reads. SOAPnuke was used to process the raw data, removing reads that contained adapters or uncalled bases, had a mean Phred below 15, or lacked an exact match to the constant primer or identifier. High-quality paired reads were merged using COPE v1.2.5, and each unique nucleotide sequence was defined as a clonotype. MiTCR v1.1 was used to align clonotypes to the IMGT TRBV, TRBD and TRBJ reference segments. The analysis was restricted to V-J combinations with a frequency above 0.0001, which together covered about 99% of the repertoires. The TCS score was defined as the ratio of F50 (clonal expansion) to E x V (chaos), calculated using BLOSUM62-based TCRdist between CDR3 peptides within each V-J. Welch's t-statistics and random forest reduced some 510 V-J features to about 12, which were used in a naive Bayes classifier (R e1071). No statistical method was used to fix the sample size in advance, and group allocation was not hidden from the investigators. TCR Vbeta CDR3 sequencing of approximately 140 peripheral blood samples (approximately 44 ophthalmopathy, roughly 74 hyperthyroidism and approximately 17 progressor patients) is reported in the paper.

This chain joins TRBV30 to TRBJ1-2, with the D segment identity uncertain. This clonotype originated in a middle-aged woman with Graves disease. Donor details come from another sample of the same person, matched by shared clones. Sequences were derived from peripheral blood mononuclear cells (PBMCs), sampled at new diagnosis, from a patient treated with antithyroid drugs. The CDR3 in this case is CAWSVPTTGYTF. The nucleotides read TGTGCCTGGAGTGTCCCCACGACCGGCTACACCTTC.